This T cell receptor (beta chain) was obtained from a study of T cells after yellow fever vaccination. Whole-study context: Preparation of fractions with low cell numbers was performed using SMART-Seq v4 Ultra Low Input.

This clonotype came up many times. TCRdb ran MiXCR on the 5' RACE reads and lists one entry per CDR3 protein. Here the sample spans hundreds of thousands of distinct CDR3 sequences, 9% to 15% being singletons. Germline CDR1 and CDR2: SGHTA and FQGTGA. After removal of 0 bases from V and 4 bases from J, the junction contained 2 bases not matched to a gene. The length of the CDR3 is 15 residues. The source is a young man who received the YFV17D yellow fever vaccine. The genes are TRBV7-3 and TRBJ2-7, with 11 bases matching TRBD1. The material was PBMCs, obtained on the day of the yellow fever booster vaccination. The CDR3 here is CASSLTGTGGYEQYF. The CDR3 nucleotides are TGTGCCAGCAGCTTAACAGGGACAGGGGGTTACGAGCAGTACTTC.